This passage covers 14 T cell receptor beta chains from one sample sequenced in a study of technical replicates of blood from a handful of donors. The protocol was immunoSEQ multiplex PCR, while the TCRdb copy is restricted to in-frame clones and leaves out a portion. The sample includes about 100,000 clones, approximately 94% of them seen just once. Sequences were obtained from T cells isolated from PBMCs. The receptors come from a human donor in good health.

This rearrangement joins TRBV27 to TRBJ2-3, with 10 bases aligning to TRBD1. Losses at the gene ends were 4 bases for V and 0 bases for J; bases not matched to a gene: 10. CDR3 length: 18 residues. The germline CDR1 and CDR2 sequences are MNHEY and SMNVEV (reference sequence). CDR3 nucleotides: TGTGCCAGCAGTTCACTCACTCCGGGACAGGGGAGCACAGATACGCAGTATTTT. It translates to CASSSLTPGQGSTDTQYF.

The genes are TRBV28 and TRBJ2-1; 9 bases match TRBD2. Trimming took 6 bases from V and 3 from J; bases not matched to a gene: 15. The CDR3 spans 18 residues. CDR1 is MDHEN and CDR2 is SYDVKM in the germline V gene. The CDR3 DNA reads as TGTGCCAGCAGGCCATCAAGGACGCGGGGGGGAAGCTACAATGAGCAGTTCTTC. Amino acids: CASRPSRTRGGSYNEQFF.

The gene calls are TRBV25-1 and TRBJ2-1; 7 nucleotides match TRBD1. V gave up 1 base and J gave up 6 bases; unmatched junction bases: 12. The CDR3 is 17 residues long. CDR1 is MGHDK, CDR2 SYGVNS, per germline. CDR3 loop: CASSESSVDRRFNEQFF. CDR3 DNA: TGTGCCAGCAGTGAATCGTCCGTGGACAGGAGATTCAATGAGCAGTTCTTC. The whole variable domain, filled in from reference TRBV25-1 and TRBJ2-1, reads EADIYQTPRYLVIGTGKKITLECSQTMGHDKMYWYQQDPGMELHLIHYSYGVNSTEKGDLSSESTVSRIRTEHFPLTLESARPSHTSQYLCASSESSVDRRFNEQFFGPGTRLTVL.

The chain is built from TRBV27 and TRBJ1-2, with 12 bases matching TRBD1. The CDR3 is 20 residues long. From germline, CDR1 is MNHEY and CDR2 SMNVEV (reference sequence). V was clipped by 5 bases and J by 4 bases; unmatched bases: 20. The CDR3 loop reads CASSPRLYRDRGQNGYGYTF. The CDR3, as DNA: TGTGCCAGCAGTCCACGACTCTACCGGGACAGGGGGCAGAATGGCTATGGCTACACCTTC.

The chain recombines TRBV2 with TRBJ2-7, with a tentative D call TRBD1 (6 bases). Trimming stripped 7 bases from V and 0 bases from J, with 16 bases between. The CDR3 totals 15 residues. Germline CDR1 and CDR2: SNHLY and FYNNEI. The CDR3 nucleotides read TGTGCCAGCACCAGAGAAGGGGGAACCTCCTACGAGCAGTACTTC. Residues: CASTREGGTSYEQYF.

V is TRBV2 and J is TRBJ1-1; 7 bases match TRBD1. Trimming took 7 bases from V and 9 from J; bases not matched to a gene: 11. The CDR3 has 13 residues. CDR1 and CDR2 from the germline V gene are SNHLY and FYNNEI. In nucleotides, the CDR3 is TGTGCCAGCACAGACGGACAGGTTAGAAAAGCTTTCTTT. It encodes CASTDGQVRKAFF. The complete variable domain, with remaining parts taken from reference TRBV2 and TRBJ1-1, reads EPEVTQTPSHQVTQMGQEVILRCVPISNHLYFYWYRQILGQKVEFLVSFYNNEISEKSEIFDDQFSVERPDGSNFTLKIRSTKLEDSAMYFCASTDGQVRKAFFGQGTRLTVV.

The chain's CDR3 is CASSINEGVRAQHF. The CDR3 nucleotides read TGTGCCAGCAGCATCAACGAAGGGGTTCGGGCCCAGCATTTT. This chain connects TRBV11-2 to TRBJ1-5; D is perhaps TRBD1 (5 bases). This CDR3 has 14 residues. Germline lookup yields CDR1 SGHAT and CDR2 FQNNGV. V was pared by 5 bases and J by 11 bases, with 19 bases between.

The rearrangement links TRBV19 to TRBJ1-1; TRBD1 is a possible D gene (6 bases). Deletions cut 4 bases from V and 3 bases from J, with 9 bases between. This CDR3 is built from 13 residues. Germline V lookup: CDR1 LNHDA, CDR2 SQIVND (reference sequence). As DNA, the CDR3 is TGTGCCAGTAGTAGACAGGAATACACTGAAGCTTTCTTT. Translation gives CASSRQEYTEAFF.

The rearrangement uses TRBV7-6 and TRBJ2-2; D may be TRBD1 (5 bases). The CDR3 has 14 amino acids. CDR1 is SGHVS and CDR2 is FNYEAQ in the germline V gene. Trimming shortened V by 3 bases and J by 0 bases, and 5 bases separated the two germline ends. CDR3 nucleotide sequence: TGTGCCAGCAGCTTCAGGGCGAACACCGGGGAGCTGTTTTTT. It yields the protein CASSFRANTGELFF.

This chain's CDR3 is CASSPATSGLRGNEQFF. CDR3 in DNA: TGTGCCAGCAGCCCAGCGACTAGCGGTCTAAGGGGCAATGAGCAGTTCTTC. The rearrangement joins TRBV5-8 to TRBJ2-1, with 9 bases that match TRBD2. CDR3 length equals 17 residues. The germline CDR1 and CDR2 sequences are SGHTS and YDEGEE. V lost 4 bases and J lost 6; bases outside the gene matches: 14. The complete variable domain, with remaining parts taken from reference TRBV5-8 and TRBJ2-1, reads EAGVTQSPTHLIKTRGQQATLRCSPISGHTSVYWYQQALGLGLQFLLWYDEGEERNRGNFPPRFSGRQFPNYSSELNVNALELEDSALYLCASSPATSGLRGNEQFFGPGTRLTVL.

The genes are TRBV9 and TRBJ2-2; 16 bases are shared with TRBD2. Germline values: CDR1 SGDLS, CDR2 YYNGEE. V lost 3 bases, J lost 4 bases, and 3 bases stayed unmatched. This CDR3 spans 17 amino acids. Written as DNA, the CDR3 is TGTGCCAGCAGCGGGGGACTAGCGGGAGGGCGCACCGGGGAGCTGTTTTTT. Protein sequence: CASSGGLAGGRTGELFF. The variable domain in full, completed from reference TRBV9 and TRBJ2-2, reads DSGVTQTPKHLITATGQRVTLRCSPRSGDLSVYWYQQSLDQGLQFLIQYYNGEERAKGNILERFSAQQFPDLHSELNLSSLELGDSALYFCASSGGLAGGRTGELFFGEGSRLTVL.

CDR3 sequence (DNA): TGTGCCAGCAGCTGGGCAGGGGCTGCCTATGGCTACACCTTC. Protein sequence: CASSWAGAAYGYTF. The genes are TRBV5-4 and TRBJ1-2, with D possibly being TRBD1 (6 bases). V was pared by 3 bases and J by 4 bases, with 13 bases between. This CDR3 region has 14 residues. CDR1 is SGHNT, CDR2 YYREEE, per germline (reference sequence).

The rearrangement uses TRBV7-6 and TRBJ2-7, with D possibly TRBD2 on 6 matching bases. Per germline, CDR1 SGHVS and CDR2 FNYEAQ. CDR3 length equals 14 residues. V shed 3 bases and J shed 4 bases, with 13 bases lying between them. CDR3 residues: CASSLMRGVYEQYF. For the CDR3, the DNA is TGTGCCAGCAGCTTGATGCGCGGGGTGTACGAGCAGTACTTC. Drawing the rest from reference TRBV7-6 and TRBJ2-7, the complete variable domain is GAGVSQSPRYKVTKRGQDVALRCDPISGHVSLYWYRQALGQGPEFLTYFNYEAQQDKSGLPNDRFSAERPEGSISTLTIQRTEQRDSAMYRCASSLMRGVYEQYFGPGTRLTVT.

This clone was observed once. The gene calls are TRBV28 and TRBJ1-5; unclear D gene. Germline V gene lookup returns CDR1 MDHEN and CDR2 SYDVKM. V was shortened by 5 bases and J by 1 base, with 18 bases between the two germline ends. The CDR3 loop spans 17 amino acids. The CDR3 nucleotides read TGTGCCAGCAGTCTTCGCGGGTCATCTCGGAGCAATCAGCCCCAGCATTTT. It is translated as CASSLRGSSRSNQPQHF.